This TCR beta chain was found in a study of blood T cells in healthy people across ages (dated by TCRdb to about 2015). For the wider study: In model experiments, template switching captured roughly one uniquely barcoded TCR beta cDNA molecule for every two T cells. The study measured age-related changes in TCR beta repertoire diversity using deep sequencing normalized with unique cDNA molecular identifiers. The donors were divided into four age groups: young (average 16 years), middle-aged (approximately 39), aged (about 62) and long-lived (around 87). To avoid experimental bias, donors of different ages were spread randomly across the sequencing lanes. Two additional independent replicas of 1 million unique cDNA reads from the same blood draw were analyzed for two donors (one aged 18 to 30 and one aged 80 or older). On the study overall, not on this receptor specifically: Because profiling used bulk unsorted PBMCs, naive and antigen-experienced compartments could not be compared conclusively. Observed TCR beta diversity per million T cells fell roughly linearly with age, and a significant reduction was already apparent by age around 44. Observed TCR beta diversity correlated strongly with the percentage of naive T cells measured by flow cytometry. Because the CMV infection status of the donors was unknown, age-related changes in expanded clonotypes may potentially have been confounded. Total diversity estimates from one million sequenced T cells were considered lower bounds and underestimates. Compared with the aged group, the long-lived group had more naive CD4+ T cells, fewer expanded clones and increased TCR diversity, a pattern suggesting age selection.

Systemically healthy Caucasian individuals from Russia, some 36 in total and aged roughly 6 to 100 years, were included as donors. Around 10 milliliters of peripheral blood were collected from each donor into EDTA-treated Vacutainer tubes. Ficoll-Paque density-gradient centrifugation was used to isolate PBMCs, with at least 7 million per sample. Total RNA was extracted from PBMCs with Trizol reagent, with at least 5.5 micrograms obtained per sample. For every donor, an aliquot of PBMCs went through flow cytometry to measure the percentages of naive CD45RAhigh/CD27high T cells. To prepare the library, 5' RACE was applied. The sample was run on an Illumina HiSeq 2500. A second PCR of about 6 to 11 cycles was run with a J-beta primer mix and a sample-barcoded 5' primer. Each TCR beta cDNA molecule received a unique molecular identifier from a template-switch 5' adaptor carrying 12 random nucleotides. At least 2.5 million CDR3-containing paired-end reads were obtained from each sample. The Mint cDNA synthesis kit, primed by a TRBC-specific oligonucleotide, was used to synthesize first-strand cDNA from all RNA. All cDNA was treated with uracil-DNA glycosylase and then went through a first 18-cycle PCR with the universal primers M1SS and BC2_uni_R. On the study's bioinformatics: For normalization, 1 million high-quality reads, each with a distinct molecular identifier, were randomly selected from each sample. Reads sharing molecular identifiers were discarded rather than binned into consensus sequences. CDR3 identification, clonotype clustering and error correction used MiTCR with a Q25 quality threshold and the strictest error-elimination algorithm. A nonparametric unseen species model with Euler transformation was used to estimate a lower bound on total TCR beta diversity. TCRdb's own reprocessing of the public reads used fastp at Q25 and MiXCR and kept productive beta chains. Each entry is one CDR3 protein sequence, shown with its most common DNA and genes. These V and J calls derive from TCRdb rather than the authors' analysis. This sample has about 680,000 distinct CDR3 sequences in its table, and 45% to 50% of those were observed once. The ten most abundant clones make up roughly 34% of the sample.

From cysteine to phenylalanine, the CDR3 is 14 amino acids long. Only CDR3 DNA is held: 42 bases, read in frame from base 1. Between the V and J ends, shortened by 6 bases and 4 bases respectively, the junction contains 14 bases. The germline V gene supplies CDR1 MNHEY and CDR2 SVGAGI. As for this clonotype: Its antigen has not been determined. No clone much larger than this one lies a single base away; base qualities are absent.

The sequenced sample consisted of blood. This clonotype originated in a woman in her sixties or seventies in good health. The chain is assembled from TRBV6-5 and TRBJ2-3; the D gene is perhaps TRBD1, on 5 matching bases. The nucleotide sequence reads TGTGCCAGCAGACTCAGCCAGGGCCCAGATACGCAGTATTTT. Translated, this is CASRLSQGPDTQYF.